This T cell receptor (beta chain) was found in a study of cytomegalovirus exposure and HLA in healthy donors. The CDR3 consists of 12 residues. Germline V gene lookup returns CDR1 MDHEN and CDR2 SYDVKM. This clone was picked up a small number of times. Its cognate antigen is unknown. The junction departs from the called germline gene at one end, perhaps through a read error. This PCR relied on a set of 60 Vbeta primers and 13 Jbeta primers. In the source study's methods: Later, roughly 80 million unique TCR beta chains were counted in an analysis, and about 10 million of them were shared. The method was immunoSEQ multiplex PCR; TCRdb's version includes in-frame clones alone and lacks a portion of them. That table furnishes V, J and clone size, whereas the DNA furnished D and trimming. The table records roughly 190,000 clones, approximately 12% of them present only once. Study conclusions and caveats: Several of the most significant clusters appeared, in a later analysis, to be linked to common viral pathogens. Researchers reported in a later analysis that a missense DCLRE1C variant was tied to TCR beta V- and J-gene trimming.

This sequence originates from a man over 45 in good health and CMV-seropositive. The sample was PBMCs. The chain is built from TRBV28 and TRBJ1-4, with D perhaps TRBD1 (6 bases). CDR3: CASSLLVGTRVF. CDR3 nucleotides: TGTGCCAGCAGTTTATTAGTCGGGACACGGGTTTTT.